These 9 T cell receptor beta chains originate from one sample sequenced in a study of blood T cell repertoires in COVID-19. Clones were sequenced by immunoSEQ multiplex PCR, and TCRdb holds only the in-frame ones, with some missing. This sample has over 300,000 clones; almost 90% occur once, and the top ten carry 6.5% to 7%. Sequencing was carried out using peripheral blood. The receptors derive from a man aged 18 to 30 with active or convalescent COVID-19.

The rearrangement joins TRBV6-1 to TRBJ2-1, with D possibly matching TRBD1 (6 bases). V lost 6 bases to trimming and J lost 0 bases, with 12 bases between them. The germline V gene encodes CDR1 MNHNS and CDR2 SASEGT. This CDR3 contains 15 residues. CDR3 in amino acids: CASRATGSSYNEQFF. CDR3 bases: TGTGCCAGCAGGGCGACAGGTTCCTCCTACAATGAGCAGTTCTTC.

CDR3 protein: CASSLEGTNYGYTF. DNA for the CDR3: TGTGCCAGCAGCCTGGAGGGGACTAACTATGGCTACACCTTC. This rearrangement joins TRBV7-2 to TRBJ1-2; D perhaps matches TRBD1 (5 bases). Germline V CDR1 and CDR2: SGHTA, FQGNSA. Trimming shortened V by 5 bases and J by 0 bases, and 10 bases separated the two germline ends. CDR3 length: 14 residues.

The chain links TRBV4-3 to TRBJ1-6; D call uncertain. Per germline, CDR1 LGHNA and CDR2 YSLEER. Trimming left V 0 bases short and J 0 bases short, with 6 bases between. The CDR3 is made up of 16 amino acids. CDR3 sequence (DNA): TGCGCCAGCAGCCAAGAGTATAGCTCCTATAATTCACCCCTCCACTTT. Translated, it gives CASSQEYSSYNSPLHF.

The chain links TRBV11-2 to TRBJ1-4; tentatively, D is TRBD1 (5 bases). The ends were cut back, 5 bases at V and 9 bases at J, with 22 bases in the middle. CDR3 size: 16 residues. Per the germline V gene, CDR1 is SGHAT and CDR2 is FQNNGV. CDR3 sequence (DNA): TGTGCCAGCAGCCCTAGTGTACAGGTATGGGTGAAAAAACTGTTTTTT. Translated, it gives CASSPSVQVWVKKLFF.

The V gene is TRBV28, the J gene TRBJ1-1; 11 bases are shared with TRBD1. V was pared by 8 bases and J by 1 base, with 3 bases of the junction left unmatched. CDR3 length: 14 amino acids. The germline V gene has CDR1 MDHEN and CDR2 SYDVKM. The CDR3 DNA reads TGTGCCAGCGGACAGGGGGCTCGGAACACTGAAGCTTTCTTT. It encodes CASGQGARNTEAFF.

This rearrangement joins TRBV6-6 to TRBJ2-5; maybe TRBD2 (5 bases). V was pared by 2 bases and J by 2 bases, with 12 bases between. The germline CDR1 and CDR2 sequences are MNHNY and SVGAGI (reference sequence). The CDR3 spans 15 residues. CDR3 residues: CASSYGGLRQETQYF. In DNA, the CDR3 is TGTGCCAGCAGTTACGGAGGTCTGAGACAAGAGACCCAGTACTTC.

The chain employs TRBV24-1 and TRBJ2-1; 7 bases map to TRBD2. Germline V CDR1 and CDR2: KGHDR, SFDVKD. After removal of 4 bases from V and 3 bases from J, the junction contained 11 bases not matched to a gene. The length of the CDR3 is 17 residues. The CDR3 protein is CATSDPGSAGNYNEQFF. The CDR3 DNA reads TGTGCCACCAGTGACCCCGGTTCAGCGGGGAACTACAATGAGCAGTTCTTC.

The chain combines TRBV19 with TRBJ1-5; TRBD1 aligns across 9 bases. Germline V gene lookup returns CDR1 LNHDA and CDR2 SQIVND (reference sequence). Unmatched junction bases numbered 5, after V lost 9 bases and J lost 5 bases. The CDR3 consists of 13 residues. CDR3: CASQGQGDQPQHF. For the CDR3, the DNA is TGTGCCAGCCAGGGACAGGGAGATCAGCCCCAGCATTTT.

The chain combines TRBV6-1 with TRBJ2-7, with D possibly TRBD1 on 6 matching bases. Germline assignment: CDR1 MNHNS and CDR2 SASEGT. The V end lost 3 bases, the J end lost 6 bases, and 9 bases lay between the germline ends. The CDR3 spans 12 residues. The CDR3 DNA sequence: TGTGCCAGCAGTGATTGGGGGCTCGAGCAGTACTTC. It is translated as CASSDWGLEQYF.